This TCR beta chain was documented in a study of control samples from healthy donors and cancer patients. Germline loops: CDR1 MRHNA, CDR2 SNTAGT. CDR3 length: 14 amino acids. Deletions cut 6 bases from V and 4 bases from J, with 13 bases between. The table came from immunoSEQ multiplex PCR; TCRdb's copy has only in-frame clones and leaves some out. The top ten hold under 35% of the sample, which has fewer than 25,000 clones, 83% seen once. V is TRBV6-4 and J is TRBJ1-5; D is uncertain. Source material: PBMCs. The receptor comes from a man aged 60-69 years with head and neck cancer. In DNA, the CDR3 is TGTGCCAGCAGCGTGGACGATTCGAATCAGCCCCAGCATTTT. Its protein is CASSVDDSNQPQHF.